The 14 T cell receptor beta chains listed next were all sequenced from one sample in a study of T cells after yellow fever vaccination. From the 5' RACE reads, TCRdb called clonotypes with MiXCR, one entry per CDR3 protein. The sample has 250,000 or so distinct CDR3 sequences, 6.9% seen once; the top ten hold about 0.85%. The source material was CD4+ T cells sorted from PBMCs, sampled 15 days after the yellow fever booster vaccination. The receptors stem from a man aged 25 to 45 who received the YFV17D yellow fever vaccine.

In its sample, this clonotype was seen a few times. V is TRBV6-2 or TRBV6-3 and J is TRBJ2-1, with 14 bases lining up with TRBD2. Germline values: CDR1 MNHEY, CDR2 SVGEGT. The CDR3 is made up of 16 amino acids. V gave up 6 bases and J gave up 9 bases; unmatched junction bases: 10. CDR3 bases: TGTGCCAGCAGATACCCCGGGACTAGCGGGAGTAGTGAGCAGTTCTTC. Its translation: CASRYPGTSGSSEQFF.

This clonotype appeared a few times. CDR3 DNA sequence: TGTGCCAGCAGTTTTTCGAATCAGCCCCAGCATTTT. Translating it yields CASSFSNQPQHF. The rearrangement uses TRBV12-3 or TRBV12-4 and TRBJ1-5, with no clear D. The CDR3 is made up of 12 amino acids. The germline V and J ends were trimmed by 3 bases and 4 bases, with 4 bases remaining between them.

This clonotype was seen many times. The chain couples TRBV7-2 to TRBJ1-1; D gene uncertain. The V end was cut by 1 base, the J end by 11 bases, with 14 bases between. Germline assignment: CDR1 SGHTA and CDR2 FQGNSA. The CDR3 sequence is 13 residues long. The CDR3 DNA reads as TGTGCCAGCAGCTTAGTTCATGGGCATGGCGCTTTCTTT. Amino acids: CASSLVHGHGAFF.

The rearrangement links TRBV24-1 to TRBJ2-1; 7 bases are shared with TRBD2. Trimming removed 6 bases from V and 12 bases from J; junction bases left unmatched: 10. CDR3 length: 13 amino acids. Germline-derived CDR1 and CDR2 are KGHDR and SFDVKD. CDR3 in amino acids: CATSHRPSGRQFF. CDR3 nucleotides: TGTGCCACCAGTCATCGGCCTAGCGGTAGGCAGTTCTTC.

This clonotype was counted many times. This chain links TRBV12-3 or TRBV12-4 with TRBJ2-2; no definite D call. Between the trimmed V and J ends, which lost 7 bases and 3 bases, there was a span of 6 bases. The CDR3 sequence is 12 residues long. The CDR3, as DNA: TGTGCCAGCACCAGATACACCGGGGAGCTGTTTTTT. This gives the protein CASTRYTGELFF.

This chain joins TRBV7-3 and TRBJ1-1; tentatively, D is TRBD1 (6 bases). This CDR3 is built from 15 residues. Germline CDR1 SGHTA, CDR2 FQGTGA. Trimming cost V 4 bases and J 2 bases, with 14 bases left between them. The chain's CDR3 is CASSSSRGRNTEAFF. CDR3 in DNA: TGTGCCAGCAGCTCCTCCAGGGGTCGAAACACTGAAGCTTTCTTT.

In its sample, this clonotype was seen many times. The chain is built from TRBV2 and TRBJ1-5, with 8 bases fitting TRBD1. Germline V CDR1 and CDR2: SNHLY, FYNNEI. The ends lost 4 bases at V and 4 bases at J; junction bases unmatched: 6. The CDR3 extends over 15 amino acids. This chain's CDR3 is CASSGTGSVNQPQHF. In nucleotides, the CDR3 is TGTGCCAGCAGTGGGACAGGGTCGGTGAATCAGCCCCAGCATTTT.

V is TRBV6-1 and J is TRBJ2-5; D remains unclear. CDR1 is MNHNS, CDR2 SASEGT, per germline. The length of the CDR3 is 15 residues. V lost 4 bases to trimming and J lost 5 bases, with 17 bases between them. The CDR3 nucleotides are TGTGCCAGCAGTGCGATCCGGCCCCCCGGGGAGACCCAGTACTTC. It is translated as CASSAIRPPGETQYF.

The table lists this clonotype with many counts. The CDR3 here is CASRAGTGSYNEQFF. The CDR3 DNA follows: TGTGCCAGCAGAGCCGGGACAGGGTCCTACAATGAGCAGTTCTTC. This chain uses TRBV12-3 or TRBV12-4 with TRBJ2-1, with TRBD1 matching over 9 bases. This CDR3 spans 15 amino acids. Losses at the gene ends were 6 bases for V and 1 base for J; bases not matched to a gene: 4.

This clonotype was found a few times. The CDR3 loop is CASSPSGLAGRADTQYF. CDR3 nucleotides: TGTGCCAGCAGTCCCTCAGGTCTAGCGGGACGGGCAGATACGCAGTATTTT. This chain links TRBV28 with TRBJ2-3, with 9 bases lining up with TRBD2. Germline CDR1 is MDHEN and CDR2 is SYDVKM. J lost 4 bases, V lost 5 bases, and 13 bases had no gene match. The CDR3 consists of 17 residues.

The chain carries TRBV7-2 and TRBJ2-1, with D possibly TRBD1 on 6 matching bases. The CDR3 contains 17 residues. Germline V CDR1 and CDR2: SGHTA, FQGNSA. V was clipped by 2 bases and J by 8 bases, with 22 bases between them. The CDR3: CASSLRGYEVPGDEQFF. CDR3 bases: TGTGCCAGCAGCTTAAGAGGGTACGAAGTGCCAGGGGATGAGCAGTTCTTC. Looking up the rest from reference TRBV7-2 and TRBJ2-1 gives the full variable domain: GAGVSQSPSNKVTEKGKDVELRCDPISGHTALYWYRQSLGQGLEFLIYFQGNSAPDKSGLPSDRFSAERTGGSVSTLTIQRTQQEDSAVYLCASSLRGYEVPGDEQFFGPGTRLTVL.

This clonotype came up a few times. This chain connects TRBV9 to TRBJ1-4; a weak D match, TRBD1 (5 bases). Between the trimmed V and J ends, which lost 4 bases and 1 base, there was a span of 8 bases. In germline, CDR1 is SGDLS, CDR2 YYNGEE. This CDR3 has 14 residues. CDR3: CASSSQGTNEKLFF. The CDR3 DNA reads as TGTGCCAGCAGCTCCCAGGGAACTAATGAAAAACTGTTTTTT. The full variable domain, with the rest looked up from reference TRBV9 and TRBJ1-4, is DSGVTQTPKHLITATGQRVTLRCSPRSGDLSVYWYQQSLDQGLQFLIQYYNGEERAKGNILERFSAQQFPDLHSELNLSSLELGDSALYFCASSSQGTNEKLFFGSGTQLSVL.

The V gene is TRBV19, the J gene TRBJ2-5, with TRBD2 matching over 10 bases. Germline V CDR1 and CDR2: LNHDA, SQIVND (reference sequence). The CDR3 totals 17 residues. Trimming took 3 bases from V and 1 from J; bases not matched to a gene: 8. CDR3 DNA sequence: TGTGCCAGTAGTATGTTTGCTAGCGGGAGTCTCCAAGAGACCCAGTACTTC. It translates to CASSMFASGSLQETQYF. The entire variable domain, with the rest obtained from reference TRBV19 and TRBJ2-5, is as follows: DGGITQSPKYLFRKEGQNVTLSCEQNLNHDAMYWYRQDPGQGLRLIYYSQIVNDFQKGDIAEGYSVSREKKESFPLTVTSAQKNPTAFYLCASSMFASGSLQETQYFGPGTRLLVL.

The table lists this clonotype with many counts. V usage is TRBV9 and J usage is TRBJ2-1; no clear D gene. V was trimmed by 4 bases and J by 0 bases, leaving 11 bases between them. The CDR3 runs to 15 residues. Germline V gene sequence: CDR1 SGDLS, CDR2 YYNGEE. The chain's CDR3 is CASSILDSSYNEQFF. The CDR3 DNA follows: TGTGCCAGCAGCATCCTAGATAGCTCCTACAATGAGCAGTTCTTC.